Shown below are 29 T cell receptor beta chains from a single sample sequenced in a study of early T cells in non-severe SARS-CoV-2 infection. In TCRdb, the 5' RACE reads were re-called with MiXCR into one record per CDR3 protein. This sample has about 80,000 distinct CDR3 sequences, with 12% found just once. Source: whole blood, taken at baseline. The receptors were sampled from an adult who was a healthcare worker with PCR-confirmed SARS-CoV-2 infection or an uninfected control (not recorded which). The donor label of this sample is uncertain.

The rearrangement links TRBV4-1 to TRBJ2-7; D is uncertain. The CDR3 extends over 16 amino acids. V was cut by 0 bases and J by 2 bases, with 14 bases left in between. Looked up from germline, CDR1 is MGHRA and CDR2 is YSYEKL. In nucleotides, the CDR3 is TGCGCCAGCAGCCAAGATTCTATGGCAGTCGCCTACGAGCAGTACTTC. It yields the protein CASSQDSMAVAYEQYF.

This clonotype was recorded at least ten times. The chain uses TRBV11-2 and TRBJ2-1; 8 nucleotides align to TRBD2. The V and J ends lost 5 bases and 1 base, in that order; junction bases with no gene match: 7. Germline CDR1 and CDR2: SGHAT and FQNNGV. The CDR3 length is 16 residues. The CDR3: CASSPLRGGSYNEQFF. The CDR3, as DNA: TGTGCCAGCAGCCCACTACGGGGGGGGTCCTACAATGAGCAGTTCTTC.

The V gene is TRBV10-3, the J gene TRBJ2-1, with 7 bases lining up with TRBD1. Germline-derived CDR1 and CDR2 are ENHRY and SYGVKD. The CDR3 length is 15 residues. With 3 bases clipped from V and 9 bases from J, the junction kept 11 bases outside the gene matches. The CDR3 region is CAISDSGTARGEQFF. DNA for the CDR3: TGTGCCATCAGTGATTCCGGGACAGCGAGGGGTGAGCAGTTCTTC.

At least ten counts were recorded for this clonotype. This chain joins TRBV7-2 and TRBJ2-5, with 13 nucleotides matching TRBD2. CDR1 and CDR2 (germline): SGHTA, FQGNSA. The CDR3 runs 14 residues. V gave up 3 bases and J gave up 14 bases; unmatched junction bases: 9. This chain's CDR3 is CASSFRLAGGKCYF. DNA of the CDR3: TGTGCCAGCAGCTTTCGACTAGCGGGGGGAAAGTGTTACTTC. The whole variable domain, remainder taken from reference TRBV7-2 and TRBJ2-5, is GAGVSQSPSNKVTEKGKDVELRCDPISGHTALYWYRQSLGQGLEFLIYFQGNSAPDKSGLPSDRFSAERTGGSVSTLTIQRTQQEDSAVYLCASSFRLAGGKCYFGPGTRLLVL.

This clonotype was seen a single time. Since a much larger clone is just one base distant, this may be a read error. The rearrangement uses TRBV6-2 or TRBV6-3 and TRBJ1-4; D not certain. The CDR3 contains 14 residues. Germline V gene data show CDR1 as MNHEY and CDR2 as SVGEGT. The CDR3 DNA reads as TGTGACAGCACCAACACTGCAACTAATGAAAAACTGTTTTTT. Translated: CDSTNTATNEKLFF.

This clonotype was counted ten times or more. The CDR3 DNA reads as TGTGCCACCGGCACTGAAGCTTTCTTT. Its translation: CATGTEAFF. The chain carries TRBV6-2 or TRBV6-3 and TRBJ1-1; D gene unclear. The CDR3 contains 9 residues. V was shortened by 10 bases and J by 4 bases, with 4 bases between the two germline ends. The V gene's germline CDR1 is MNHEY and CDR2 SVGEGT.

The J gene is TRBJ2-1, the V gene TRBV7-6, with 9 bases fitting TRBD1. Germline lookup yields CDR1 SGHVS and CDR2 FNYEAQ. Trimming removed 6 bases from V and 5 bases from J; junction bases left unmatched: 8. CDR3 length: 15 amino acids. CDR3 loop: CASSFRDRAHNEQFF. In DNA, the CDR3 is TGTGCCAGCAGTTTCCGGGACAGGGCGCACAATGAGCAGTTCTTC.

The CDR3 here is CASSLAGGIYQPQHF. The CDR3 DNA is TGCGCCAGCAGCTTGGCCGGAGGGATCTATCAGCCCCAGCATTTT. This rearrangement joins TRBV5-1 to TRBJ1-5; D is uncertain. The V gene lost 0 bases and the J gene lost 5 bases, with 12 bases spanning the gap. The length of the CDR3 is 15 residues. Germline assignment: CDR1 SGHRS and CDR2 YFSETQ.

The rearrangement joins TRBV6-1 to TRBJ2-7; no definite D call. The germline gives CDR1 MNHNS, CDR2 SASEGT. The CDR3 sequence is 13 residues long. V lost 0 bases and J 0 bases, leaving 3 bases between the germline ends. CDR3 protein: CASSEADSYEQYF. In DNA, the CDR3 is TGTGCCAGCAGTGAAGCCGACTCCTACGAGCAGTACTTC.

This clonotype was observed a handful of times. This chain links TRBV10-3 with TRBJ2-1; TRBD2 matches at 12 bases. The CDR3 covers 16 residues. Germline V gene data show CDR1 as ENHRY and CDR2 as SYGVKD. V dropped 2 bases and J dropped 9; count of bases not matched to a gene: 8. The DNA for the CDR3 is TGTGCCATCAGTGAGGCTAGCGGGAGGGCGTACGGTGAGCAGTTCTTC. Amino acid sequence: CAISEASGRAYGEQFF.

V usage is TRBV11-3 and J usage is TRBJ1-1, with 7 bases aligning to TRBD1. CDR1 is SGHNT and CDR2 is YENEEA in the germline V gene. J was trimmed by 5 bases and V by 3 bases; bases with no gene match: 9. This CDR3 has 15 amino acids. The CDR3 spells CASSLIDSGGTEAFF. The DNA of the CDR3 is TGTGCCAGCAGCTTGATTGATTCAGGGGGGACTGAAGCTTTCTTT.

This clonotype was picked up a small number of times. This chain connects TRBV7-8 to TRBJ2-7; no clear D. The CDR3 sequence is 12 residues long. In germline, CDR1 is SGHVS, CDR2 FQNEAQ. Trimming removed 1 base at V and 5 bases at J, with 6 bases between. In DNA, the CDR3 is TGTGCCAGCAGCTTAGTCACTCACGAGCAGTACTTC. Its translation: CASSLVTHEQYF.

This sequence joins TRBV7-2 and TRBJ2-7; 11 nucleotides agree with TRBD2. The germline CDR1 and CDR2 sequences are SGHTA and FQGNSA. V shed 5 bases, J shed 5 bases, and the junction held 2 bases outside the gene matches. CDR3 length: 13 residues. For the CDR3, the DNA is TGTGCCAGCAGCCTGACTAGCGGGAACGAGCAGTACTTC. It codes for CASSLTSGNEQYF.

This clonotype was picked up many times. J is TRBJ2-6 and V is TRBV25-1; D unclear. V lost 0 bases and J lost 11, with 8 bases in between. The CDR3 has 13 amino acids. Germline assignment: CDR1 MGHDK and CDR2 SYGVNS. Here the CDR3 reads CASSEYGQDVLTF. The CDR3 bases are TGTGCCAGCAGTGAATATGGGCAAGACGTCCTGACTTTC.

Only a few counts were recorded for this clonotype. This sequence joins TRBV2 and TRBJ2-4; the match to TRBD1 covers 9 bases. The CDR3 is 13 amino acids. The germline CDR1 and CDR2 sequences are SNHLY and FYNNEI. The V gene end was trimmed by 8 bases and the J gene end by 6 bases; junction bases not matched to a gene: 5. CDR3 loop: CASAGTGINIQYF. The CDR3, as DNA: TGTGCCAGCGCCGGGACAGGGATAAACATTCAGTACTTC.

At least ten counts were recorded for this clonotype. The CDR3 DNA follows: TGCAGTGCTTTACGGACAGCGAACACTGAAGCTTTCTTT. It encodes CSALRTANTEAFF. This chain connects TRBV20-1 to TRBJ1-1, with D perhaps matching TRBD1 (6 bases). This CDR3 has 13 amino acids. The ends were cut back, 5 bases at V and 1 base at J, with 11 bases in the middle. Germline values: CDR1 DFQATT, CDR2 SNEGSKA (reference sequence).

This clonotype was detected ten times or more. V is TRBV6-1 and J is TRBJ1-5; a possible D gene is TRBD1 (5 bases). V was shortened by 4 bases and J by 1 base, with 11 bases between the two germline ends. Germline CDR1 and CDR2: MNHNS and SASEGT. This CDR3 spans 15 amino acids. The CDR3 spells CASSAEPGSNQPQHF. CDR3 coding DNA: TGTGCCAGCAGTGCCGAACCAGGGAGCAATCAGCCCCAGCATTTT.

This clonotype was counted many times. The V and J genes are TRBV19 and TRBJ1-2, with a possible D match to TRBD1 (5 bases). This CDR3 has 15 residues. The germline V gene encodes CDR1 LNHDA and CDR2 SQIVND (reference sequence). The V end lost 5 bases, the J end lost 0 bases, and 13 bases lay between the germline ends. The CDR3 loop is CASSSWDASNYGYTF. The CDR3 nucleotides read TGTGCCAGTAGTTCCTGGGACGCCTCTAACTATGGCTACACCTTC.

This clonotype has ten or more counts. This chain links TRBV28 with TRBJ2-6; no firm D call. CDR3 length: 13 amino acids. The V gene's germline CDR1 is MDHEN and CDR2 SYDVKM. V shed 8 bases and J shed 0 bases, with 5 bases lying between them. The CDR3 sequence: CASLNSGANVLTF. The CDR3 bases are TGTGCCAGCCTGAACTCTGGGGCCAACGTCCTGACTTTC.

The chain carries TRBV25-1 and TRBJ2-7; 10 bases fit TRBD1. CDR3 length: 15 amino acids. Trimming removed 0 bases from V and 6 bases from J; junction bases left unmatched: 5. Per germline, CDR1 MGHDK and CDR2 SYGVNS. The DNA for the CDR3 is TGTGCCAGCAGTGAATATCGTGGGACAGGGGTCGAGCAGTACTTC. This translates into CASSEYRGTGVEQYF.

This clonotype was picked up many times. V is TRBV10-2 and J is TRBJ2-7; 10 nucleotides match TRBD1. V shed 5 bases, J shed 3 bases, and the junction held 7 bases outside the gene matches. The CDR3 runs to 15 residues. Germline lookup yields CDR1 WSHSY and CDR2 SAAADI. CDR3 loop: CASSRPGTGVYEQYF. In DNA, the CDR3 is TGCGCCAGCAGTCGGCCCGGGACAGGGGTCTACGAGCAGTACTTC.

V usage is TRBV7-2 and J usage is TRBJ2-1; 7 bases match TRBD2. V lost 6 bases, J lost 6 bases, and 8 bases stayed unmatched. CDR1 SGHTA and CDR2 FQGNSA come from the germline V gene. The CDR3 is 14 amino acids. Here the CDR3 DNA reads TGTGCCAGCAGACCGGGAGGCGTCCTCAATGAGCAGTTCTTC. Translated, it gives CASRPGGVLNEQFF.

This clonotype was counted many times. V is TRBV7-3 and J is TRBJ2-1; D is unresolved. The CDR3 is 12 residues long. Trimming took off 1 base at V and 7 bases at J, with 5 bases between the two ends. Looked up from germline, CDR1 is SGHTA and CDR2 is FQGTGA. In nucleotides, the CDR3 is TGTGCCAGCAGCTTAAGTCCGAATGAGCAGTTCTTC. This sequence encodes CASSLSPNEQFF.

The V call is TRBV15, the J call TRBJ2-4; 7 bases map to TRBD1. The CDR3 is 15 residues long. V gave up 2 bases and J gave up 4 bases; unmatched junction bases: 5. Germline V gene lookup returns CDR1 LNHNV and CDR2 YYDKDF (reference sequence). The CDR3 reads CATSRPGTAKNIQYF. The CDR3 DNA follows: TGTGCCACCAGCAGACCCGGGACAGCTAAAAACATTCAGTACTTC.

The rearrangement joins TRBV6-1 to TRBJ2-3; D might be TRBD1 or TRBD2, each matching 5 bases. The V and J ends lost 2 bases and 1 base respectively, with 10 bases between them. Germline CDR1 reads MNHNS; CDR2 reads SASEGT. CDR3 length: 15 residues. CDR3 in amino acids: CASSEFGDRTDTQYF. As DNA, the CDR3 is TGTGCCAGCAGTGAATTCGGGGACCGCACAGATACGCAGTATTTT.

The chain is built from TRBV7-6 and TRBJ2-5, with 8 positions matching TRBD2. The J segment lost 2 bases and the V segment lost 0 bases, leaving 2 bases of the junction unmatched. This CDR3 has 15 residues. Per germline, CDR1 SGHVS and CDR2 FNYEAQ. The chain's CDR3 is CASSLAPSGQETQYF. The CDR3 DNA sequence: TGTGCCAGCAGCTTAGCGCCTAGCGGGCAAGAGACCCAGTACTTC.

The chain links TRBV10-2 to TRBJ2-1, with D perhaps matching TRBD2 (7 bases). This CDR3 has 16 amino acids. Germline CDR1 is WSHSY and CDR2 is SAAADI. Trimming removed 3 bases from V and 7 bases from J, with 19 bases in between. In DNA, the CDR3 is TGCGCCAGCAGTGAAGGGGGGACTACCGGTAGGAATGAGCAGTTCTTC. This translates into CASSEGGTTGRNEQFF.

This clonotype has at least ten counts. J is TRBJ2-3 and V is TRBV15, with 7 positions matching TRBD1. V was pared by 3 bases and J by 3 bases, with 12 bases of the junction left unmatched. The CDR3 has 17 amino acids. Germline V gene data show CDR1 as LNHNV and CDR2 as YYDKDF (reference sequence). The CDR3 DNA reads as TGTGCCACCAGCAGCCCCTATCAGACAGGGCTTACAGATACGCAGTATTTT. It specifies CATSSPYQTGLTDTQYF.

This clonotype has just a few counts. The chain joins TRBV10-2 to TRBJ2-7, with D unresolved. With 7 bases removed from V and 0 bases from J, the gap between germline ends came to 10 bases. CDR1 and CDR2 (germline): WSHSY, SAAADI. The CDR3 runs 13 residues. The CDR3 sequence is CASISRPSYEQYF. In DNA form, the CDR3 reads TGCGCCAGCATATCCCGACCCTCCTACGAGCAGTACTTC.